This TCR beta chain was identified during a study of graft-versus-host responses after intestinal transplantation. Whole-study findings and limits: The recipient marrow held GvH clones, and some of them showed up first in ileum or blood.

Sequencing used immunoSEQ multiplex PCR; TCRdb keeps in-frame clones, though not all of them. The table shows 50,000 or so clones, with over 85% occurring only once. As regards this clone: Its cognate antigen is unknown.

This CDR3 is 15 amino acids long. CDR1 MDHEN and CDR2 SYDVKM come from the germline V gene. V was clipped by 8 bases and J by 0 bases, with 14 bases between them. The clonotype comes from a human patient who received an intestinal transplant, so some T cells may come from the graft donor. The V call is TRBV28, the J call TRBJ1-3; D uncertain. The starting material was PBMCs, obtained about 120 weeks after a first intestinal transplant, on the day of a second. The CDR3 DNA reads as TGTGCCAGCGGGAGGCAGCCTCACTCTGGAAACACCATATATTTT. Its translation is CASGRQPHSGNTIYF.